This T cell receptor (beta chain) was retrieved from a study of human T cells and chemical hapten exposure. Study information: Largely, small differences in pooled library volume made per-sample TCR yields vary.

The time point denotes: healthy volunteer bleed at 2 weeks. Unseparated into fractions, whole blood served as the source from which total RNA was extracted. This clonotype was observed at least ten times. Authors' analysis steps: A typical sample had some 96,000 TCRs, with about 20,000 to 700,000 overall. TCRdb used MiXCR to reprocess the RACE reads, holding one entry per CDR3 protein. Clone size and V and J calls follow TCRdb, not the original study. The repertoire has roughly 30,000 distinct CDR3 sequences, about 7.2% of them found once; the top ten carry about 9.8%. Germline CDR1 MNHNY, CDR2 SVGAGI (reference sequence). This CDR3 is 16 amino acids long. Trimming shortened V by 5 bases and J by 4 bases, and 19 bases separated the two germline ends.

The sample was whole blood. This clonotype originated in a human donor in good health. Some clones in this sample may be carry-over from other donors' samples. The chain couples TRBV6-6 to TRBJ2-3, with D perhaps TRBD1 (6 bases). The CDR3 loop is CASSRNVGRGADTQYF. CDR3 nucleotides: TGTGCCAGCAGTAGAAACGTGGGCAGGGGCGCAGATACGCAGTATTTT.